This T cell receptor beta chain was documented in a study of response to subunit inactivated influenza vaccine. Whole-study results and caveats: The authors put forward the suggestion that each seasonal influenza vaccination may bring in only a limited number of new T cells.

There are a few counts of this clonotype. Its antigen remains unidentified. CDR1 and CDR2 from the germline V gene are SGHRS and YFSETQ. V shed 4 bases, J shed 7 bases, and the junction held 7 bases outside the gene matches. This CDR3 spans 15 amino acids. TCRdb re-called the RT-PCR reads with MiXCR, one entry per CDR3 protein. The sample has hundreds of thousands of distinct CDR3 sequences; over 9.5% are singletons. This sample comprised PBMCs from blood, obtained on the day of vaccination. The sequence came from a man aged 45-65 years who received an inactivated influenza vaccine. V gene TRBV5-1 combines with J gene TRBJ2-1; 11 bases fit TRBD2. CDR3 sequence: CASSRFTSGGNEQFF. The DNA of the CDR3 is TGCGCCAGCAGCCGTTTCACTAGCGGGGGTAATGAGCAGTTCTTC.